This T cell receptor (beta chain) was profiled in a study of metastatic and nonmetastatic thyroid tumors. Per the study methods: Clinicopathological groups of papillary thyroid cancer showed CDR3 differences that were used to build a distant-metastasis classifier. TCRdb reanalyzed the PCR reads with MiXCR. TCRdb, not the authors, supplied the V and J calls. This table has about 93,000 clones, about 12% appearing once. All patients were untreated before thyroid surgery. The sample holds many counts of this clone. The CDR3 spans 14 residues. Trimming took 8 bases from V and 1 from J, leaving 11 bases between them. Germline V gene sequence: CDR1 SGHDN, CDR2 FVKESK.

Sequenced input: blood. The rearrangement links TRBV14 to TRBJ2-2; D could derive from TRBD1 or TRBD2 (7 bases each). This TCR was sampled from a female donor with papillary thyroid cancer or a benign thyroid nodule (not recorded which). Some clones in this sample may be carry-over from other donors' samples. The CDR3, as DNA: TGTGCCAGCCAGCGGGACAGGAACACCGGGGAGCTGTTTTTT. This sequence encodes CASQRDRNTGELFF.